This T cell receptor beta chain is from a study of OX40 agonist ivuxolimab in advanced cancers. V was clipped by 5 bases and J by 5 bases, with 12 bases between them. Looked up from germline, CDR1 is SGHAT and CDR2 is FQNNGV. The CDR3 runs 14 residues. Assay used: immunoSEQ multiplex PCR; TCRdb lists only in-frame clones, some missing. The sample consists of fewer than 70,000 clones, about 90% of them appearing once. The genes are TRBV11-2 and TRBJ1-4; possible D gene TRBD1, 5 bases. Sequences were derived from CD4+ or CD8+ T cells sorted from blood, sampled in a trial of the OX40 agonist ivuxolimab. The clonotype was recovered from an adult with an advanced solid tumor such as melanoma, head and neck, liver or kidney cancer. CDR3 residues: CASSQGITNEKLFF. The CDR3 nucleotides read TGTGCCAGCAGCCAGGGAATTACAAATGAAAAACTGTTTTTT.